The clone carrying this T cell receptor beta chain was seen a few times. Participants had their cohort set by participant-reported clinical history. Source study methods: Estimation of nucleated cell counts was performed using reference gene primer amplification. Repertoires were generated with immunoSEQ multiplex PCR, while TCRdb's copy carries only in-frame clones and drops some. V, J and clone size derive from that table, while D and trimming were established from the DNA sequence. This sample has under 300,000 clones; about 91% occur once, and the top ten carry 2% to 3%. The data were taken from a study of blood T cell repertoires in COVID-19. The CDR3 loop spans 13 amino acids. From germline, CDR1 is LGHDT and CDR2 YNNKEL (reference sequence). Trimming pared 1 base from V and 5 bases from J, leaving 6 bases between.

Sample: PBMCs or T cells enriched from blood (not recorded which). The clonotype was recovered from a woman between 40 and 50 years old with acute COVID-19. V and J are TRBV3-1 (or the pseudogene TRBV3-2) and TRBJ1-5, with D unresolved. DNA of the CDR3: TGTGCCAGCAGCCAAGTTCGAGATCAGCCCCAGCATTTT. It encodes CASSQVRDQPQHF.